Sequencing of this TCR beta chain was carried out in a study of stem cell transplantation in POMP-related autoinflammatory disease (dated by TCRdb to the early 2020s). Regarding the research as a whole: The study hypothesized that defective thymoproteasomes impair MHC class I-dependent CD8+ T-cell differentiation and positive selection, skewing the TRB repertoire. Before transplant, CD4+ naive T-cell skewing, low CD8+ T-cell proportions, and reduced T-cell cytokine secretion were observed in patients. The effect of POMP deficiency on T-cell receptor beta repertoire diversity and CDR3 characteristics was assessed by high-throughput TRB sequencing. Summary of the overall study and its limitations: A trend toward lower TRB diversity and higher clonality was observed in PRAID patients across all analyzed T-cell subsets. A restricted number of unique TRB V-J gene pairings was observed in PRAID patients. In PRAID patients, the trend toward increased clonality and lower diversity reached statistical significance only for regulatory T cells.

About this clone itself: The target of this receptor is not known. One base away there is no much larger clone; base qualities are not given.

The library relied on the immunoSEQ multiplex PCR assay. Per the authors' processing: Shannon entropy, which takes clonal size distribution into account, was used to quantify repertoire diversity. The Gini-Simpson index (Simpson_1-D) served as the measure of how unequally clonotypes were distributed. Here the immuneACCESS table is served through TCRdb, limited to in-frame sequences with V and J called. Missing clones are a known gap in these copies; in checked studies unresolved V genes cover under half, and the rest lacks a known reason. D and trimming come from the DNA, and the V and J calls and clone size come from that table. Present in this sample are approximately 30,000 clones, around 90% of which were seen just once. The ten largest make up over 0.6% of the sample. The CDR3 runs 15 amino acids, cysteine and phenylalanine included. Here the CDR3 DNA is all that survives: 45 bases in frame from base 1. V and J are truncated by 4 bases and 0 bases respectively, leaving an intervening sequence of 13 bases. In the germline V gene, CDR1 corresponds to SGDLS and CDR2 to YYNGEE.

The sample's time point, from its label and the paper: before hematopoietic stem cell transplant. PRAID featured prominent immunodeficiency alongside autoinflammation. Before TRB sequencing, the T-cell subsets, namely conventional T cells, CD8+ T cells, regulatory T cells, and T follicular helper cells, were sorted. This receptor was obtained from a human donor with POMP-related autoinflammation and immune dysregulation (PRAID). This specimen consisted of CD4+ T cells from PBMCs, obtained before stem cell transplantation. The chain joins TRBV9 to TRBJ1-1; TRBD1 could be the D gene, as 6 bases match. The DNA is TGTGCCAGCAGCCCCCAGACAGGCGTGAACACTGAAGCTTTCTTT. Its amino acids are CASSPQTGVNTEAFF.